Reported below is one TCR beta chain. The data were produced by immunoSEQ multiplex PCR, yet TCRdb's version contains in-frame clones alone and is incomplete. The sample shows under 85,000 clones, approximately 87% of them seen only once. The CDR3 length is 15 residues. The V end lost 6 bases, the J end lost 4 bases, and 15 bases lay between the germline ends. The V gene's germline CDR1 is MNHEY and CDR2 SVGAGI. This sample is part of a study of OX40 agonist ivuxolimab in advanced cancers. This TCR was recovered from an adult with an advanced solid tumor such as melanoma, head and neck, liver or kidney cancer. The chain carries TRBV6-5 and TRBJ1-4, with a possible D match to TRBD1 (5 bases). The input for sequencing was CD4+ or CD8+ T cells sorted from blood, taken in a trial of the OX40 agonist ivuxolimab. The CDR3 reads CASRTAVGVNEKLFF. CDR3 nucleotides: TGTGCCAGCAGGACAGCAGTGGGAGTTAATGAAAAACTGTTTTTT.